This TCR beta chain originates from a study of T cell responses to AZD1222 COVID-19 vaccine. Study outcomes and limitations: It should be noted that donors were predominantly white British and more often female, and clonal diversity was possibly underestimated. Only a handful of AZD1222 recipients were seropositive at baseline.

The table came from immunoSEQ multiplex PCR; TCRdb's copy has only in-frame clones and leaves some out. This sample has about 100,000 clones, with more than 75% found just once. V lost 5 bases, J lost 5 bases, and 22 bases lay in between. Germline lookup yields CDR1 SEHNR and CDR2 FQNEAQ (reference sequence). The CDR3 runs to 16 residues. As to this clone: Its antigen is not known.

The sequence was collected from an adult in good health. The sequenced sample was peripheral blood, obtained on day 0 of AZD1222 vaccination. The chain links TRBV7-9 to TRBJ2-7; D may be TRBD2 (7 bases). The CDR3 coding sequence is TGTGCCAGCAGCGATCTAAGGGAGGGGGGGATGAACGAGCAGTACTTC. This encodes CASSDLREGGMNEQYF. Based on the CDR3 plus reference TRBV7-9 and TRBJ2-7, the full variable domain is DTGVSQNPRHKITKRGQNVTFRCDPISEHNRLYWYRQTLGQGPEFLTYFQNEAQLEKSRLLSDRFSAERPKGSFSTLEIQRTEQGDSAMYLCASSDLREGGMNEQYFGPGTRLTVT.